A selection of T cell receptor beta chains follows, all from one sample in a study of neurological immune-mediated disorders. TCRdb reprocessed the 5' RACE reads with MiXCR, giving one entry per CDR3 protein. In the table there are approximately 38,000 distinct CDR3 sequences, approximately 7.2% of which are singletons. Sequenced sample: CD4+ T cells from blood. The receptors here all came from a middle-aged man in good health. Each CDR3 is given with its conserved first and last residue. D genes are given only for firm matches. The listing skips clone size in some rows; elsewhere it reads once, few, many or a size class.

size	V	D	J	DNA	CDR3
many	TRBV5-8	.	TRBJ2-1	TGTGCCAGCAGCCGTCTAGGGGTAGAGTTCTACAATGAGCAGTTCTTC	CASSRLGVEFYNEQFF
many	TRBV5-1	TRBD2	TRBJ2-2	TGCGCCAGCGTCCCTGGGAGCGGGAGTTGGACCGGGGAGCTGTTTTTT	CASVPGSGSWTGELFF
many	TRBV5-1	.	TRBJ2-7	TGCGCCAGCAGCCTTGGGGCCTACGAGCAGTACTTC	CASSLGAYEQYF
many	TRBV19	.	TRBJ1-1	TGTGCCAGTAGTATTCGAACGACAGGAACCGAAGCTTTCTTT	CASSIRTTGTEAFF
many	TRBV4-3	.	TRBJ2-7	TGCGCCAGCAGCCAAGATATAAGAGGGGACAACGAGCAGTACTTC	CASSQDIRGDNEQYF
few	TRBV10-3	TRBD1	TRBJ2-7	TGTGCCATCAGGGAGTGGAGACAGGGCTCTTCAGGGCAGCAGTACTTC	CAIREWRQGSSGQQYF
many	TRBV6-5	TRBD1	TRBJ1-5	TGTGCCAGCAGTTACTCGAAGGTTGAGGGGGCAAACCAGCCCCAGCATTTT	CASSYSKVEGANQPQHF
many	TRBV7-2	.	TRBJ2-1	TGTGCCAGCAGCTTATCAACAGGGAGCTCCTACAATGAGCAGTTCTTC	CASSLSTGSSYNEQFF
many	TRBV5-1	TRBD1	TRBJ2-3	TGCGCCAGCAGCTTTGGGACAGTCACAGATACGCAGTATTTT	CASSFGTVTDTQYF
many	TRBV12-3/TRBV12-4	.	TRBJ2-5	TGTGCCAGCACCACAAGGGAGTCGGGGACCCAGTACTTC	CASTTRESGTQYF
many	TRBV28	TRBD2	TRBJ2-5	TGTGCCACACTCCGGGGGGTCGCGGAGACCCAGTACTTC	CATLRGVAETQYF
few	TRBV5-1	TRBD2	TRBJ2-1	TGCGCCAGCAGCTTGGCCGGGACTAGCGGGATCCTACCTCCCTTTAGGAATGAGCAGTTCTTC	CASSLAGTSGILPPFRNEQFF
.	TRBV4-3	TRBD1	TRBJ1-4	TGCGCCAGCAGCCATGGGACAGGGGCTAATGAAAAACTGTTTTTT	CASSHGTGANEKLFF
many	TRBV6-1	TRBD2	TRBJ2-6	TGTGCCAGCGGGGAGGGACTAGCGGACTCTGGGGCCAACGTCCTGACTTTC	CASGEGLADSGANVLTF
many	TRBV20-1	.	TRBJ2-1	TGCAGTGCTAGACCCCTTTTGGGACTTCAGTCCTACAATGAGCAGTTCTTC	CSARPLLGLQSYNEQFF
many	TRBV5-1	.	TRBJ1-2	TGCGCCAGCAGCTTGGCGGCAGGGGTTGGAGGCTACACCTTC	CASSLAAGVGGYTF
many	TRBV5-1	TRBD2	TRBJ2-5	TGCGCCAGCAGCGCGGGGACTAGCGGGGCCCAAGAGACCCAGTACTTC	CASSAGTSGAQETQYF
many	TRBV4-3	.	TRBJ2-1	TGCGCCAGCAGCCATAGGACAGTCCATGAGCAGTTCTTC	CASSHRTVHEQFF
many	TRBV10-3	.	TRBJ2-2	TGTGCCATCAGTGAGAGAGGGGAAGGCGGGGAGCTGTTTTTT	CAISERGEGGELFF
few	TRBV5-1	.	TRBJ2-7	TGCGCCAGCAGCTCCGCCGGGACGAAGTACTTC	CASSSAGTKYF
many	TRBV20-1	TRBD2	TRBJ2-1	TGCAGTGCTAGGGAGAGCGGGAAGATGGCCAATGAGCAGTTCTTC	CSARESGKMANEQFF
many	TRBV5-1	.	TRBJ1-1	TGCGCCAGCAGCTTGGCTCCAGGGAGGAACACTGAAGCTTTCTTT	CASSLAPGRNTEAFF
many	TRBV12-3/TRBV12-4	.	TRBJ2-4	TGTGCCAGCAGTCCCTTGGGGGGTGCCAAAAACATTCAGTACTTC	CASSPLGGAKNIQYF
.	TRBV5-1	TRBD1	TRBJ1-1	TGCGCCAGCAGCTTGGGACAGGGGTCCGCTGAAGCTTTCTTT	CASSLGQGSAEAFF
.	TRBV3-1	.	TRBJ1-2	TGTGTCAGCAGCCTAGGGTCAAGCATCTATGGCTACACCTTC	CVSSLGSSIYGYTF
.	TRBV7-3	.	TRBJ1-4	TGTGCCAGCAGCTTATGTATTTTT	CASSLCIF
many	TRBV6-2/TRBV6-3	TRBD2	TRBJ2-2	TGTGCCAGCAGTCTTCCGGGACTAGCGGGAGAGAACACCGGGGAGCTGTTTTTT	CASSLPGLAGENTGELFF
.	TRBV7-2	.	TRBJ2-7	TGTGCCAGCCGCTATGGACCCCACGAGCAGTACTTC	CASRYGPHEQYF
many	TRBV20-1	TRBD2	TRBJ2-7	TGCAGTGCCACCAAGACTAGCGGGAACTCCTACGAGCAGTACTTC	CSATKTSGNSYEQYF
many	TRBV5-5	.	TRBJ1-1	TGTGCCAGCAGCCATGAGACAGCAAACACTGAAGCTTTCTTT	CASSHETANTEAFF
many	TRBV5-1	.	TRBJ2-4	TGCGCCAGCAGCTTGCTCTCTGGGGGCAAAAACATTCAGTACTTC	CASSLLSGGKNIQYF
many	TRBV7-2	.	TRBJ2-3	TGTGCCAGCAGCTCCCCCCCGGTGGGTACGCAGTATTTT	CASSSPPVGTQYF
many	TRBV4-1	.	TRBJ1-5	TGCGCCAGCAGCCCCCGACCCCCGGGCGGCAATCAGCCCCAGCATTTT	CASSPRPPGGNQPQHF
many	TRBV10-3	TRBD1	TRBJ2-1	TGTGCCATCAGTGAGAGACAGGGGAAGAATGAGCAGTTCTTC	CAISERQGKNEQFF
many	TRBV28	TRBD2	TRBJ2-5	TGTGCCAGCAGTGGCGGGGGCCCCGCTAGCGGGAGAAGGGAGACCCAGTACTTC	CASSGGGPASGRRETQYF
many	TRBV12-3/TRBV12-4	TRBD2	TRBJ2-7	TGTGCCAGCAGCACGGGACTAGCGGGAAACATTAGGGGCTACGAGCAGTACTTC	CASSTGLAGNIRGYEQYF
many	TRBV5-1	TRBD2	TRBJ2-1	TGCGCCAGCAATAGCGGGAGCTCCTACAATGAGCAGTTCTTC	CASNSGSSYNEQFF
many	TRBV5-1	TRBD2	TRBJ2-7	TGCGCCAGCAGCCCTACGACTCTAGCGGGAGGGTACGAGCAGTACTTC	CASSPTTLAGGYEQYF
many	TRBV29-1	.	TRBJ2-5	TGCAGCGTTGAACGTACTATGGCGGAGACCCAGTACTTC	CSVERTMAETQYF
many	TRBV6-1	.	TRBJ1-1	TGTGCCAGCAGTGAAGCGCGGACTGAAGCTTTCTTT	CASSEARTEAFF
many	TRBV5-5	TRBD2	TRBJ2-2	TGTGCCAGCAGCCACTTCAGGACTAGCCAAGCTGGGGAGCTGTTTTTT	CASSHFRTSQAGELFF
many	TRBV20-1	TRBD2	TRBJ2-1	TGCAGTGCTTCCCCAAACCCCCCCAGCGGGGGGGTTTACAATGAGCAGTTCTTC	CSASPNPPSGGVYNEQFF
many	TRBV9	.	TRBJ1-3	TGTGCCAGCAGCCCTTCGCTGGACACCATATATTTT	CASSPSLDTIYF
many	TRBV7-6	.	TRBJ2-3	TGTGCCAGCAGCTTATGGACCACCGCAGATACGCAGTATTTT	CASSLWTTADTQYF
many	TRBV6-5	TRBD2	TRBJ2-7	TGTGCCAGCAGCACGGGACTAGCGGACTCCTACGAGCAGTACTTC	CASSTGLADSYEQYF
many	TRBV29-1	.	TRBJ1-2	TGCAGCGTTGAAAAGGGGCGCAGCTATGGCTACACCTTC	CSVEKGRSYGYTF
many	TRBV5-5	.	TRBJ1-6	TGTGCCAGCAGCTTGGAACAGCGGAGCTCCTATAATTCACCCCTCCACTTT	CASSLEQRSSYNSPLHF
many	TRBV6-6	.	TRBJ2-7	TGTGCCAGCAGTTACGGCCTCGGAAGGGAGCAGTACTTC	CASSYGLGREQYF
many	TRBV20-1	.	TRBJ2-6	TGCAGTGCTAGGGCGACTACAGGGCCTGGGGCCAACGTCCTGACTTTC	CSARATTGPGANVLTF